The 2 T cell receptor beta chains below all came from one sample that was sequenced in a study of neurological immune-mediated disorders. TCRdb itself ran the 5' RACE reads through MiXCR, one entry per CDR3 protein. The sample has more than 25,000 distinct CDR3 sequences, under 5% seen once. The specimen sequenced was CD4+ T cells from blood. The receptors stem from a woman in her forties in good health.

This clonotype occurred many times. This chain uses TRBV10-3 with TRBJ2-7, with 11 bases matching TRBD2. The CDR3 is 14 residues long. Looked up from germline, CDR1 is ENHRY and CDR2 is SYGVKD. V lost 6 bases, J lost 3 bases, and 4 bases stayed unmatched. The CDR3 region is CAIRPGTSGYEQYF. CDR3 coding DNA: TGTGCCATCAGACCCGGGACTAGCGGCTACGAGCAGTACTTC.

This clonotype was counted at least ten times. The V call is TRBV5-1, the J call TRBJ2-1, with 12 bases matching TRBD2. V shed 4 bases and J 5 bases; nucleotides not matched to a gene: 4. Germline values: CDR1 SGHRS, CDR2 YFSETQ. The CDR3 runs to 15 residues. The CDR3 protein is CASSLGLAGHNEQFF. The CDR3 DNA follows: TGCGCCAGCAGCCTCGGACTAGCGGGGCACAATGAGCAGTTCTTC.